These 7 T cell receptor beta chains were all obtained from the same sample, sequenced in a study of cytomegalovirus exposure and HLA in healthy donors. The PCR made use of 60 Vbeta and 13 Jbeta primers. Sequencing was performed with immunoSEQ multiplex PCR; in TCRdb, only in-frame clones are kept and a portion is missing. The sample yields about 170,000 clones, over 65% seen once. The sequencing sample was made of PBMCs. The receptors shown here come from a female donor in good health and CMV-seronegative.

This clone showed up just a few times. The V and J genes are TRBV28 and TRBJ2-7, with TRBD1 matching 10 bases. Unmatched junction bases numbered 2, after V lost 3 bases and J lost 3 bases. The CDR3 has 14 residues. From germline, CDR1 is MDHEN and CDR2 SYDVKM. CDR3 residues: CASSFGTGVYEQYF. As DNA, the CDR3 is TGTGCCAGCAGTTTCGGGACAGGGGTCTACGAGCAGTACTTC.

The chain uses TRBV7-2 and TRBJ2-2, with 9 bases fitting TRBD1. Per germline, CDR1 SGHTA and CDR2 FQGNSA. The length of the CDR3 is 16 residues. The junction had 6 bases not matched to a gene; V was cut back by 6 bases and J by 1 base. The CDR3 reads CASSSGTGRNTGELFF. The CDR3 region has the DNA TGTGCCAGCAGTTCCGGGACAGGGAGGAACACCGGGGAGCTGTTTTTT. The full variable domain, rest sourced from reference TRBV7-2 and TRBJ2-2, is GAGVSQSPSNKVTEKGKDVELRCDPISGHTALYWYRQSLGQGLEFLIYFQGNSAPDKSGLPSDRFSAERTGGSVSTLTIQRTQQEDSAVYLCASSSGTGRNTGELFFGEGSRLTVL.

V is TRBV9 and J is TRBJ2-1; 8 bases map to TRBD2. The CDR3 runs 15 residues. After removal of 3 bases from V and 5 bases from J, the junction contained 7 bases not matched to a gene. Per germline, CDR1 SGDLS and CDR2 YYNGEE. Here the CDR3 DNA reads TGTGCCAGCAGCGCCATAGCGGGACGCCACAATGAGCAGTTCTTC. It codes for CASSAIAGRHNEQFF.

This chain links TRBV4-3 with TRBJ2-6; weak D call: TRBD2 (6 bases). The CDR3 is made up of 17 amino acids. The V end lost 1 base, the J end lost 0 bases, and 10 bases lay between the germline ends. Germline V gene sequence: CDR1 LGHNA, CDR2 YSLEER. The CDR3 loop is CASSQAGVFSGANVLTF. The CDR3 nucleotides read TGCGCCAGCAGCCAAGCGGGGGTCTTCTCTGGGGCCAACGTCCTGACTTTC.

The DNA for the CDR3 is TGCGCCAGCAGCTCAGGACAGCGTGGAAACACCATATATTTT. This encodes CASSSGQRGNTIYF. This sequence joins TRBV5-1 and TRBJ1-3, with D perhaps TRBD1 (6 bases). The CDR3 loop spans 14 amino acids. Germline CDR1 reads SGHRS; CDR2 reads YFSETQ. V lost 3 bases, J lost 3 bases, and 10 bases lay in between.

The DNA of the CDR3 is TGTGCCAGCAGTTTCAGGGGCGAGGTATACGAGCAGTACTTC. The encoded protein is CASSFRGEVYEQYF. This chain uses TRBV27 with TRBJ2-7; D may be TRBD1 (6 bases). The CDR3 runs to 14 residues. Germline V CDR1 and CDR2: MNHEY, SMNVEV (reference sequence). Trimming stripped 3 bases from V and 4 bases from J, with 13 bases between.

The gene calls are TRBV6-6 and TRBJ1-5; TRBD1 matches at 11 bases. Trimming at V came to 5 bases and at J to 3 bases, leaving 6 bases not matched to a gene. The CDR3 consists of 16 residues. CDR1 and CDR2 (germline): MNHNY, SVGAGI (reference sequence). CDR3 DNA: TGTGCCAGCAGTAAGGGACAGGGGGGCCTCAATCAGCCCCAGCATTTT. As protein: CASSKGQGGLNQPQHF.